The present TCR beta chain was sequenced within a study of T cells in Graves' hyperthyroidism and ophthalmopathy. Study-wide points: Blood held most thyroid clonotypes expanded above 0.001 frequency.

From germline, CDR1 is MDHEN and CDR2 SYDVKM. The CDR3 is 13 amino acids. The V gene lost 7 bases and the J gene lost 9 bases, with 19 bases spanning the gap. A few counts support this clonotype. What it binds is unknown. Using RNA transcripts as the source, TCR beta CDR3 regions were amplified. In the first-round RT-PCR of the TCR CDR3, the HTBI primer set was used. In TCRdb, the multiplex PCR reads were re-called with MiXCR into one record per CDR3 protein. The sample holds about 570,000 distinct CDR3 sequences, around 45% seen once. Exclusion of patients followed from uncontrolled infection, other autoimmune disease, pregnancy or lactation. Diagnostic decisions used clinical symptoms, serum thyroxine and TRAb, thyroid ultrasound and orbital computed tomography.

Sequencing was done on a sample of peripheral blood or thyroid tissue (not recorded which). The receptor was isolated from an adult woman with Graves' disease, either hyperthyroidism or ophthalmopathy (not recorded which). This rearrangement joins TRBV28 to TRBJ2-7; D possibly uses TRBD1 or TRBD2 (6 bases each). For the CDR3, the DNA is TGTGCCAGCATGCCCCGGGGGCGCTCTGCGCAGTACTTC. Protein: CASMPRGRSAQYF.